The rows below give T cell receptor beta chains drawn from one sample of a study of post-analysis software for immune sequencing data. Each CDR3 protein is one row after TCRdb ran MiXCR on the PCR reads. The sample contains 750,000 to 900,000 distinct CDR3 sequences, just over 45% of which appear only once. Input material: blood. These TCRs come from a girl aged 10-17 years with multiple sclerosis. Each CDR3 is given with its conserved first and last residue. D genes are given only for firm matches. For some rows the clone size is stated as once, few or many, or as a class when expanded; others skip it.

length: 15; size: NA; V: TRBV12-3/TRBV12-4; J: TRBJ2-5; D: NA; CDR3: CASSLGTGLGETQYF; DNA: TGTGCCAGCAGTTTGGGGACGGGTCTGGGGGAGACCCAGTACTTC
length: 15; size: NA; V: TRBV11-3; J: TRBJ2-3; D: NA; CDR3: CASSFGGSGTDTQYF; DNA: TGTGCCAGCAGCTTCGGGGGCTCGGGCACAGATACGCAGTATTTT
length: 16; size: few; V: TRBV25-1; J: TRBJ1-2; D: TRBD1; CDR3: CASSPGTARANYGYTF; DNA: TGTGCCAGCAGTCCGGGGACAGCCCGAGCTAACTATGGCTACACCTTC
length: 14; size: few; V: TRBV11-1; J: TRBJ1-1; D: NA; CDR3: CASSSRRGNTEAFF; DNA: TGTGCCAGCAGCTCCCGTAGGGGTAACACTGAAGCTTTCTTT
length: 15; size: NA; V: TRBV12-3/TRBV12-4; J: TRBJ1-2; D: TRBD1; CDR3: CASTDSRTGDYGYTF; DNA: TGTGCCAGCACTGACTCCCGGACAGGGGACTATGGCTACACCTTC
length: 16; size: few; V: TRBV6-1; J: TRBJ2-7; D: TRBD2; CDR3: CASSELGTSLFYEQYF; DNA: TGTGCCAGCAGTGAACTGGGGACTAGCTTGTTCTACGAGCAGTACTTC
length: 14; size: few; V: TRBV15; J: TRBJ2-1; D: TRBD2; CDR3: CATETSGRPRGQFF; DNA: TGTGCCACCGAGACTAGCGGGAGGCCCCGGGGGCAGTTCTTC
length: 13; size: NA; V: TRBV29-1; J: TRBJ2-3; D: NA; CDR3: CSVENRFTDTQYF; DNA: TGCAGCGTGGAAAACAGATTCACAGATACGCAGTATTTT
length: 22; size: NA; V: TRBV20-1; J: TRBJ2-7; D: TRBD2; CDR3: CSARVLTSSGGVGGIFGYEQYF; DNA: TGCAGTGCTAGAGTCCTGACGTCTAGCGGGGGCGTAGGCGGGATATTTGGCTACGAGCAGTACTTC
length: 14; size: NA; V: TRBV7-7; J: TRBJ2-5; D: NA; CDR3: CASSLTPSRETQYF; DNA: TGTGCTAGCAGCCTAACCCCTAGTAGGGAGACCCAGTACTTC
length: 14; size: NA; V: TRBV7-9; J: TRBJ2-5; D: NA; CDR3: CASSINRATETQYF; DNA: TGTGCCAGCAGCATAAACCGGGCCACGGAGACCCAGTACTTC
length: 14; size: few; V: TRBV5-5; J: TRBJ1-2; D: TRBD1; CDR3: CASSGTGSAYGYTF; DNA: TGTGCCAGCAGCGGGACAGGGTCCGCTTATGGCTACACCTTC
length: 16; size: NA; V: TRBV9; J: TRBJ2-1; D: TRBD2; CDR3: CASSVGGTSFNAEQFF; DNA: TGTGCCAGCAGCGTAGGAGGGACTAGCTTTAACGCTGAGCAGTTCTTC
length: 14; size: NA; V: TRBV12-3/TRBV12-4; J: TRBJ2-7; D: NA; CDR3: CASRWRCSSYEQYF; DNA: TGTGCCAGCAGGTGGCGGTGTAGCTCCTACGAGCAGTACTTC
length: 15; size: NA; V: TRBV20-1; J: TRBJ1-6; D: NA; CDR3: CSATLPGTDNSPLHF; DNA: TGCAGTGCTACTCTCCCCGGGACGGATAATTCACCCCTCCACTTT
length: 16; size: NA; V: TRBV12-3/TRBV12-4; J: TRBJ2-4; D: NA; CDR3: CASSLPRSVAKNIQYF; DNA: TGTGCCAGCAGTTTACCCCGGAGCGTGGCCAAAAACATTCAGTACTTC
length: 16; size: NA; V: TRBV7-9; J: TRBJ2-1; D: NA; CDR3: CASSQPARKTYNEQFF; DNA: TGTGCCAGCAGCCAACCGGCCAGGAAGACCTACAATGAGCAGTTCTTC
length: 13; size: NA; V: TRBV20-1; J: TRBJ1-2; D: NA; CDR3: CSVPSGGTDGYTF; DNA: TGCAGTGTCCCAAGCGGGGGTACTGATGGCTACACCTTC
length: 13; size: NA; V: TRBV19; J: TRBJ1-1; D: NA; CDR3: CASSISPNTEAFF; DNA: TGTGCCAGTAGTATAAGTCCGAACACTGAAGCTTTCTTT
length: 14; size: NA; V: TRBV20-1; J: TRBJ2-7; D: TRBD2; CDR3: CSARDAGGPREQYF; DNA: TGCAGTGCTAGAGACGCGGGAGGGCCTCGCGAGCAGTACTTC
length: 13; size: NA; V: TRBV30; J: TRBJ2-5; D: NA; CDR3: CAWSRGGQETQYF; DNA: TGTGCCTGGAGTCGGGGCGGACAAGAGACCCAGTACTTC
length: 11; size: NA; V: TRBV20-1; J: TRBJ2-7; D: NA; CDR3: CSARNRDEQYF; DNA: TGCAGTGCCCGGAATCGCGACGAGCAGTACTTC
length: 17; size: NA; V: TRBV14; J: TRBJ2-1; D: NA; CDR3: CASSQRGVAPSYNEQFF; DNA: TGTGCCAGCAGCCAGAGAGGAGTAGCGCCTTCCTACAATGAGCAGTTCTTC
length: 13; size: few; V: TRBV15; J: TRBJ2-1; D: NA; CDR3: CATTPDRYNEQFF; DNA: TGTGCCACTACCCCGGACCGGTACAATGAGCAGTTCTTC
length: 14; size: NA; V: TRBV29-1; J: TRBJ2-5; D: NA; CDR3: CSAGGGLYQETQYF; DNA: TGCAGCGCTGGGGGAGGACTCTACCAAGAGACCCAGTACTTC
length: 17; size: NA; V: TRBV7-2; J: TRBJ2-4; D: NA; CDR3: CASSLEWGGGRRNIQYF; DNA: TGTGCCAGCAGCTTAGAATGGGGCGGAGGGCGGAGGAACATTCAGTACTTC
length: 14; size: few; V: TRBV7-6; J: TRBJ2-7; D: TRBD2; CDR3: CASSSGLAGLEQYF; DNA: TGTGCCAGCAGCTCCGGACTAGCGGGCCTCGAGCAGTACTTC
length: 14; size: NA; V: TRBV12-3/TRBV12-4; J: TRBJ2-7; D: NA; CDR3: CASSFGEFYYEQYF; DNA: TGTGCCAGCAGTTTTGGGGAATTTTACTACGAGCAGTACTTC
length: 15; size: NA; V: TRBV12-3/TRBV12-4; J: TRBJ2-5; D: TRBD2; CDR3: CASSVKLAGGETQYF; DNA: TGTGCCAGCAGTGTGAAACTAGCGGGAGGGGAGACCCAGTACTTC
length: 14; size: NA; V: TRBV30; J: TRBJ1-1; D: NA; CDR3: CAWSVGGVSTEAFF; DNA: TGTGCCTGGAGTGTGGGGGGGGTGTCCACTGAAGCTTTCTTT
length: 15; size: few; V: TRBV11-2; J: TRBJ2-5; D: NA; CDR3: CASSSRGTVQETQYF; DNA: TGTGCCAGCAGCTCCCGGGGGACAGTCCAAGAGACCCAGTACTTC
length: 11; size: NA; V: TRBV20-1; J: TRBJ2-7; D: NA; CDR3: CSASEGYEQYF; DNA: TGCAGTGCTAGTGAAGGATACGAGCAGTACTTC
length: 15; size: NA; V: TRBV6-2/TRBV6-3; J: TRBJ2-3; D: NA; CDR3: CTSSSTGGGTDTQYF; DNA: TGTACCAGCAGTTCAACGGGCGGGGGCACAGATACGCAGTATTTT
length: 14; size: few; V: TRBV5-1; J: TRBJ1-2; D: NA; CDR3: CASSWDGTNYGYTF; DNA: TGCGCCAGCAGCTGGGACGGCACTAACTATGGCTACACCTTC
length: 13; size: few; V: TRBV6-6; J: TRBJ1-5; D: NA; CDR3: CASSSGGGQPQHF; DNA: TGTGCCAGCAGTTCGGGGGGCGGGCAGCCCCAGCATTTT
length: 13; size: NA; V: TRBV5-5; J: TRBJ2-3; D: NA; CDR3: CASTPVWGDTQYF; DNA: TGTGCCAGCACCCCGGTCTGGGGGGATACGCAGTATTTT
length: 13; size: NA; V: TRBV7-2; J: TRBJ2-7; D: NA; CDR3: CASSLRWLREQYF; DNA: TGTGCCAGCAGCCTCCGGTGGCTGAGGGAGCAGTACTTC
length: 16; size: NA; V: TRBV3-1; J: TRBJ1-1; D: NA; CDR3: CASSPGDTRMNTEAFF; DNA: TGTGCCAGCAGCCCAGGGGACACCCGGATGAACACTGAAGCTTTCTTT
length: 13; size: few; V: TRBV29-1; J: TRBJ2-7; D: NA; CDR3: CSVARRGDNEQYF; DNA: TGCAGCGTGGCGCGACGAGGGGACAACGAGCAGTACTTC
length: 17; size: NA; V: TRBV7-9; J: TRBJ2-3; D: TRBD2; CDR3: CASSNPPSGPFTDTQYF; DNA: TGTGCCAGCAGCAACCCCCCTAGCGGACCCTTCACAGATACGCAGTATTTT
length: 14; size: once; V: TRBV5-1; J: TRBJ2-4; D: NA; CDR3: CASSQTGIKNIQYF; DNA: TGCGCCAGCAGCCAGACGGGCATTAAAAACATTCAGTACTTC
length: 14; size: few; V: TRBV6-1; J: TRBJ2-7; D: NA; CDR3: CASSEDLGLYGQYF; DNA: TGTGCCAGCAGTGAAGACTTGGGACTTTATGGGCAGTACTTC
length: 11; size: few; V: TRBV27; J: TRBJ2-1; D: NA; CDR3: CASSVGSKQFF; DNA: TGTGCCAGCAGTGTTGGCTCCAAGCAGTTCTTC
length: 17; size: NA; V: TRBV12-3/TRBV12-4; J: TRBJ2-7; D: TRBD2; CDR3: CVSRPGTSGLTSYEQYF; DNA: TGTGTCAGCAGGCCCGGGACTAGCGGGCTCACCTCCTACGAGCAGTACTTC
length: 14; size: NA; V: TRBV5-5; J: TRBJ2-7; D: NA; CDR3: CASSLEDLPYEQYF; DNA: TGTGCCAGCAGCTTGGAGGACTTGCCCTACGAGCAGTACTTC